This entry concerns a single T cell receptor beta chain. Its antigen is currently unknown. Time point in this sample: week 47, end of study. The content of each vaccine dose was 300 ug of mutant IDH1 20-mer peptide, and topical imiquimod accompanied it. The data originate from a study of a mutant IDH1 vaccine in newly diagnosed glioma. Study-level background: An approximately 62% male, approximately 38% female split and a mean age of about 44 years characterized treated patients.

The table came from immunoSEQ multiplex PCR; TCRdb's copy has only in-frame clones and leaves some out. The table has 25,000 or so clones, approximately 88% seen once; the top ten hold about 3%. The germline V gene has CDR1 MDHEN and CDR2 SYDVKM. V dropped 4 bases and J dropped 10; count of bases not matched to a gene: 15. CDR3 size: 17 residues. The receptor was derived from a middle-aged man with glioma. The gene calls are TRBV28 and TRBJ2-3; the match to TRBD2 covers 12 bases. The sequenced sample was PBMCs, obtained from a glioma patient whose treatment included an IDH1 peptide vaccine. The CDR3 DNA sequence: TGTGCCAGCAGTTCCACCTCCAGACTAGCGGGAGTAGGTTCGCAGTATTTT. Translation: CASSSTSRLAGVGSQYF.